Below, 10 T cell receptor beta chains from the same sample are listed, as sequenced in a study of radiotherapy plus CTLA-4 blockade in lung cancer. TCRdb keeps only in-frame clones here, not all; method: immunoSEQ multiplex PCR. The table includes tens of thousands of clones, approximately 79% detected once. The source material was peripheral blood, sampled from a patient treated with radiotherapy plus ipilimumab. The receptors come from a human donor with non-small cell lung cancer who had a complete response to radiotherapy plus ipilimumab.

V usage is TRBV18 and J usage is TRBJ2-2, with D maybe TRBD1 (6 bases). Germline-derived CDR1 and CDR2 are KGHSH and LQKENI. The V gene lost 6 bases and the J gene lost 7 bases, with 21 bases spanning the gap. This CDR3 is built from 16 residues. The CDR3 loop is CASSSQGPQASGELFF. The DNA of the CDR3 is TGTGCCAGCTCGTCGCAGGGGCCCCAAGCGAGCGGGGAGCTGTTTTTT.

This sequence joins TRBV18 and TRBJ1-3, with 8 bases that match TRBD1. CDR1 is KGHSH and CDR2 is LQKENI in the germline V gene. CDR3 size: 14 residues. V gave up 5 bases and J gave up 7 bases; unmatched junction bases: 7. The DNA of the CDR3 is TGTGCCAGCTCATCTTCTACAGGGGGTAACACCATATATTTT. Translation: CASSSSTGGNTIYF.

The J gene is TRBJ2-5, the V gene TRBV28; D not resolved. TRBJ2-7 matches the DNA end more closely, so the J call is doubtful. The CDR3 extends over 11 amino acids. Germline loops: CDR1 MDHEN, CDR2 SYDVKM. The CDR3 reads CASSSSYEQYF. The CDR3 DNA is TGTGCCAGCAGTTCATCCTACGAGCAGTACTTC.

This chain links TRBV19 with TRBJ2-4; a weak D match, TRBD1 (5 bases). The CDR3 has 15 amino acids. V was shortened by 3 bases and J by 0 bases, with 9 bases between the two germline ends. Germline V CDR1 and CDR2: LNHDA, SQIVND (reference sequence). The CDR3 region is CASSIVGVAKNIQYF. The CDR3 DNA follows: TGTGCCAGTAGTATTGTAGGGGTAGCCAAAAACATTCAGTACTTC.

The chain combines TRBV6-6 with TRBJ1-4; 7 bases are shared with TRBD1. After removal of 6 bases from V and 11 bases from J, the junction contained 12 bases not matched to a gene. The CDR3 is 14 amino acids. The germline V gene has CDR1 MNHNY and CDR2 SVGAGI (reference sequence). The CDR3 nucleotides are TGTGCCAGCAGCATGGGTGGAGGGGGCAATAAACTGTTTTTT. Its translation is CASSMGGGGNKLFF.

The chain recombines TRBV6-5 with TRBJ1-6; no clear D gene. This CDR3 is 13 amino acids long. The V gene lost 4 bases and the J gene lost 6 bases, with 7 bases spanning the gap. The V gene's germline CDR1 is MNHEY and CDR2 SVGAGI. CDR3 DNA: TGTGCCAGCAGTTCCGCGCTTAATTCACCCCTCCACTTT. Translated: CASSSALNSPLHF.

The chain joins TRBV19 to TRBJ2-3, with TRBD2 matching 10 bases. The CDR3 runs to 18 residues. The junction had 22 bases not matched to a gene; V was cut back by 6 bases and J by 10 bases. Per the germline V gene, CDR1 is LNHDA and CDR2 is SQIVND (reference sequence). CDR3 nucleotides: TGTGCCAGTAGATCTAGCGGGAGCGGGCCCATGGTCCAGGGATCGCAGTATTTT. It codes for CASRSSGSGPMVQGSQYF. Full variable domain (rest looked up from reference TRBV19 and TRBJ2-3): DGGITQSPKYLFRKEGQNVTLSCEQNLNHDAMYWYRQDPGQGLRLIYYSQIVNDFQKGDIAEGYSVSREKKESFPLTVTSAQKNPTAFYLCASRSSGSGPMVQGSQYFGPGTRLTVL.

This chain connects TRBV6-5 to TRBJ1-3, with D perhaps TRBD1 (6 bases). V lost 5 bases and J 0 bases, leaving 11 bases between the germline ends. The CDR3 spans 15 residues. Germline loops: CDR1 MNHEY, CDR2 SVGAGI. The CDR3 spells CASSMTGSSGNTIYF. CDR3 coding DNA: TGTGCCAGCAGTATGACAGGATCCTCTGGAAACACCATATATTTT.

This chain joins TRBV15 and TRBJ2-2; 9 positions agree with TRBD2. Germline CDR1 LNHNV, CDR2 YYDKDF (reference sequence). V dropped 1 base and J dropped 10; count of bases not matched to a gene: 4. The length of the CDR3 is 14 residues. The CDR3 region is CATSRVAGVVELFF. The CDR3 region has the DNA TGTGCCACCAGCAGAGTAGCGGGAGTGGTGGAGCTGTTTTTT.

The chain carries TRBV6-6 and TRBJ2-7; D unclear. The germline V and J ends were trimmed by 6 bases and 2 bases, with 5 bases remaining between them. This CDR3 comprises 11 residues. Germline assignment: CDR1 MNHNY and CDR2 SVGAGI (reference sequence). CDR3 region: CASRRAYEQYF. CDR3 DNA sequence: TGTGCCAGCAGACGAGCCTACGAGCAGTACTTC.